This T cell receptor beta chain originates from a study of blood T cell repertoires in COVID-19. In the study overall: Both acute and convalescent COVID-19 samples were obtained from the United States, Italy and Spain.

The V and J ends lost 8 bases and 1 base respectively, with 15 bases between them. Germline CDR1 SNHLY, CDR2 FYNNEI. The CDR3 has 15 residues. Produced via immunoSEQ multiplex PCR; TCRdb's table is partial and in-frame only. The data show a few hundred thousand clones, approximately 85% seen once. The genes are TRBV2 and TRBJ2-1, with D possibly being TRBD1 (6 bases). This clonotype was obtained from a man over 45 who had recovered from COVID-19. Source material: peripheral blood. CDR3 residues: CASSPRTGSYNEQFF. In DNA form, the CDR3 reads TGTGCCAGCTCCCCCCGAACAGGGTCCTACAATGAGCAGTTCTTC. Complete variable domain (other parts from reference TRBV2 and TRBJ2-1): EPEVTQTPSHQVTQMGQEVILRCVPISNHLYFYWYRQILGQKVEFLVSFYNNEISEKSEIFDDQFSVERPDGSNFTLKIRSTKLEDSAMYFCASSPRTGSYNEQFFGPGTRLTVL.